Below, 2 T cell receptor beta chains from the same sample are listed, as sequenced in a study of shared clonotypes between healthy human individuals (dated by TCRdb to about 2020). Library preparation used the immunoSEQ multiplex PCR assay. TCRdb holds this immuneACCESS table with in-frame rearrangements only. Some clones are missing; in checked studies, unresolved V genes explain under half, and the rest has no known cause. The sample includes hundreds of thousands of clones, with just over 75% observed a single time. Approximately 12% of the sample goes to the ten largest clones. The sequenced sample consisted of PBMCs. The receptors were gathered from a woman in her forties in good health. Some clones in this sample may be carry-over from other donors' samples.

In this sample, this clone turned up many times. CDR3 sequence: CASSTNVAFGNQPQHF. In nucleotides, the CDR3 is TGTGCCAGCAGCACAAACGTCGCCTTTGGCAATCAGCCCCAGCATTTT. The rearrangement joins TRBV28 to TRBJ1-5, with no clear D. CDR1 MDHEN and CDR2 SYDVKM come from the germline V gene. With 6 bases removed from V and 2 bases from J, the gap between germline ends came to 17 bases. The CDR3 covers 16 residues.

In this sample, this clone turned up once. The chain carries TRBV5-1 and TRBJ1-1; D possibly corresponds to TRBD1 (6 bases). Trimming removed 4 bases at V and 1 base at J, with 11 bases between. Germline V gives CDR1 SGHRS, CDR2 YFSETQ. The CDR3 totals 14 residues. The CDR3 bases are TGCGCCAGCAGCCTGGGACAACAGAACACTGAAGCTTTCTTT. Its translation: CASSLGQQNTEAFF.